This is a list of T cell receptor beta chains from one sample in a study of shared clonotypes between healthy human individuals. Assay used: immunoSEQ multiplex PCR; TCRdb lists only in-frame clones, some missing. The table has more than 2 million clones, roughly 94% seen once. Material for sequencing was naive CD4+ T cells sorted from blood. The receptor set was obtained from a man aged 18 to 30 in good health. CDR3s include the opening cysteine and the closing phenylalanine or tryptophan. The D gene is left open where the match is weak. Clone size, where shown, is once, few, many, or a class for clones that have expanded.

size	V	D	J	CDR3	DNA
.	TRBV6-1	TRBD2	TRBJ2-3	CASRKGGLTDTQYF	TGTGCCAGCAGGAAGGGAGGGCTCACAGATACGCAGTATTTT
.	TRBV7-9	TRBD2	TRBJ2-5	CASSLGTSGSETQYF	TGTGCCAGCAGCTTAGGGACTAGCGGGAGTGAGACCCAGTACTTC
once	TRBV6-1	TRBD1	TRBJ2-5	CASARGHGETQYF	TGTGCCAGCGCCAGGGGGCACGGAGAGACCCAGTACTTC
.	TRBV29-1	.	TRBJ2-3	CSVEDQSGTDTQYF	TGCAGCGTTGAAGATCAATCAGGGACAGATACGCAGTATTTT
.	TRBV6-5	TRBD1	TRBJ1-2	CASGQVYGYTF	TGTGCCAGCGGACAGGTCTATGGCTACACCTTC
.	TRBV18	.	TRBJ2-7	CASSPNGGEQYF	TGTGCCAGCTCGCCCAATGGGGGCGAGCAGTACTTC
.	TRBV7-8	TRBD2	TRBJ2-7	CASSPGSGGPQDEQYF	TGTGCCAGCAGCCCCGGGTCGGGGGGACCCCAAGACGAGCAGTACTTC
.	TRBV29-1	.	TRBJ1-2	CSVERTNYGYTF	TGCAGCGTTGAAAGGACTAACTATGGCTACACCTTC
.	TRBV30	.	TRBJ1-2	CAWSGQGYGYTF	TGTGCCTGGAGCGGCCAAGGGTATGGCTACACCTTC
.	TRBV6-4	.	TRBJ2-1	CASSDNNNEQFF	TGTGCCAGCAGTGACAATAACAATGAGCAGTTCTTC
.	TRBV18	TRBD1	TRBJ2-7	CASSPLDRGYEQYF	TGTGCCAGCTCACCTTTGGACAGGGGATACGAGCAGTACTTC
.	TRBV6-1	TRBD2	TRBJ2-7	CAIIAGGSYEQYF	TGTGCCATCATAGCGGGGGGCTCCTACGAGCAGTACTTC
.	TRBV4-3	.	TRBJ2-7	CASSQGVGDSYEQYF	TGCGCCAGCAGCCAAGGGGTAGGCGATTCCTACGAGCAGTACTTC
once	TRBV7-9	TRBD1	TRBJ2-7	CASSSDRGFHEQYF	TGTGCCAGCAGCTCGGACAGGGGATTCCACGAGCAGTACTTC
.	TRBV29-1	.	TRBJ1-1	CSVGRAGTNTEAFF	TGCAGCGTTGGCCGCGCCGGGACGAACACTGAAGCTTTCTTT
.	TRBV2	TRBD2	TRBJ2-7	CASKPSGRAEGYEQYF	TGTGCCAGCAAGCCCAGCGGGAGGGCCGAAGGCTACGAGCAGTACTTC
once	TRBV2	.	TRBJ2-7	CASREAPGAGGSYEQYF	TGTGCCAGCAGAGAAGCACCAGGGGCCGGCGGCTCCTACGAGCAGTACTTC
.	TRBV7-6	.	TRBJ2-5	CASSLAHGVQETQYF	TGTGCCAGCAGCTTAGCCCACGGGGTCCAAGAGACCCAGTACTTC
.	TRBV19	.	TRBJ2-1	CASSIGAAAYNEQFF	TGTGCCAGTAGTATTGGAGCGGCGGCCTACAATGAGCAGTTCTTC
.	TRBV7-3	.	TRBJ2-3	CASSPNLQGHLGTDTQYF	TGTGCCAGCAGCCCTAACCTACAGGGTCATCTGGGAACAGATACGCAGTATTTT
.	TRBV30	.	TRBJ2-7	CAWSPPRGVKGSEQYF	TGTGCCTGGAGTCCCCCCAGGGGCGTTAAGGGCTCCGAGCAGTACTTC
.	TRBV30	TRBD2	TRBJ2-5	CAWSVGEAGEETQYF	TGTGCCTGGAGTGTAGGGGAGGCGGGGGAAGAGACCCAGTACTTC
.	TRBV5-1	.	TRBJ2-3	CASSLLGGGDTQYF	TGCGCCAGCAGCTTGCTGGGGGGCGGAGATACGCAGTATTTT
.	TRBV28	.	TRBJ1-3	CASSLRTPSSGNTIYF	TGTGCCAGCAGTTTACGAACTCCGAGCTCTGGAAACACCATATATTTT
.	TRBV9	.	TRBJ2-2	CASRRVGNTGELFF	TGTGCCAGCAGGAGGGTAGGGAACACCGGGGAGCTGTTTTTT
few	TRBV5-4	TRBD2	TRBJ2-7	CASSSAGTSYDEQYF	TGTGCCAGCAGCTCAGCCGGGACTAGCTACGACGAGCAGTACTTC